The present entry profiles one T cell receptor beta chain with its context. No cognate antigen has been identified for it. The sample holds no much larger clone one base away, and base qualities are not on file. The cohort comprised 550 to 700 healthy bone marrow donors. All cohort members were sampled while nominally healthy, although unrecorded immune exposures were likely present. The donor was CMV seronegative and belonged to the group of over 350 seronegative cohort members. A peripheral blood sample was provided by each donor, and peripheral blood mononuclear cells were used for TCR beta sequencing. The Qiagen DNeasy Blood Extraction Kit was used to extract genomic DNA from the blood cell samples. To prepare the library, the immunoSEQ multiplex PCR assay was applied. For the multiplex PCR, a mixture combining 60 forward primers for TCR Vbeta segments and 13 reverse primers for TCR Jbeta segments was used. The CDR3 region of rearranged TCR beta genes was amplified from genomic DNA by a multiplex PCR assay. The Illumina HiSeq System was used to sequence the amplified TCR beta libraries as 87-base-pair reads. On the study's bioinformatics: A later analysis counted some 74 million unique TCR beta chains across the 670 or so repertoires, and around 9.9 million of these chains were shared by at least two donors. Raw reads were error-corrected and collapsed into unique sequences by a nearest-neighbor algorithm in which closely related sequences were merged to remove PCR and sequencing errors. Alignment of CDR3 sequences to IMGT reference sequences was used to assign V, D and J gene segments. For a sequence to be retained, a match of at least six nucleotides was required to both a V gene segment and a J gene segment. Rearrangements were called productive when the CDR3 lacked stop codons and stayed in frame with V and J; all others were non-productive. Following IMGT convention, CDR3 was defined as the stretch from the second conserved V-encoded cysteine to the conserved J-encoded phenylalanine. In an earlier analysis of around 640 of the donors, sequences lacking an unambiguous match to a single V gene segment were excluded. In an earlier analysis of about 590 of the donors, a V segment was called functional when productive rearrangements were above 56.7%, and segregating when the standard deviation between donors exceeded 5%. A statistical classification framework was built to diagnose cytomegalovirus status from the catalog of TCR beta chain sequences. A later analysis assigned V and J genes by comparing TCR nucleotide sequences with IMGT/GENE-DB human TR gene sequences. A later analysis assigned CDR3 sequences and most-parsimonious VDJ recombination scenarios with the TCRdist pipeline. In a later analysis, each TCR beta chain was defined by its CDR3 amino acid sequence together with its V-gene family, and reads without a unique V-gene family were excluded. To address suspected cross-contamination and a sequencing artifact, a later analysis removed roughly 580 highly shared, low-generation-probability nucleotide sequences. For each public chain, a later analysis derived a clonal expansion index from normalized ranks of inferred template counts within each repertoire. In a later analysis, generation probabilities were computed using a VDJ recombination model fitted to out-of-frame rearrangements, and the results were checked against IGoR. In a later analysis, hypergeometric tests were used to score TCR-TCR, TCR-HLA and TCR-CMV co-occurrence, with a repertoire-size bias correction applied to TCR pairs. False discovery rates were estimated in a later analysis by permuting HLA or CMV assignments 20 times. In a later analysis, co-occurring TCRs were grouped with DBSCAN, and TCRdist sequence similarity was added when clustering was performed within HLA-allele-positive subsets. Co-occurrence clustering excluded repertoires with fewer than 30,000 or more than 120,000 public chains, plus five with anomalous nucleotide sharing. TCRdb provides this immuneACCESS table in a form limited to in-frame rearrangements. Some clones are lacking; in checked studies, under half of them reflect an unresolved V gene, and why the rest are absent is not known. The V and J calls and clone size were taken over from that table, and D and trimming were inferred from the DNA. This sample comprises about 250,000 clones, 80% of them detected only once. The top ten clones comprise about 0.28% of the sample.

This entry belongs to a study of cytomegalovirus exposure and HLA in healthy donors (dated by TCRdb to about 2017). For the study in its entirety: In an earlier analysis of under 600 of the donors, less than 350 Gb of sequence data and approximately 100 million unique TCR beta sequences from roughly 190 million T cells were reported. About 280 gigabases of sequencing data and around 80 million unique TCR sequences made up an early release that covered approximately 620 HLA-typed donors. Among the roughly 390 genotyped donors, about 83% belonged to the genetic ancestry cluster associated with self-reported Caucasian donors. The study was designed to test whether signatures of past pathogen exposure could be identified by cataloging public T cell receptors. The study profiled the T cell repertoires of about 720 subjects by immunosequencing and related them to cytomegalovirus serostatus. In addition to the first cohort of 666 subjects, a separate validation cohort of 120 different subjects was used. To predict cytomegalovirus infection status, the study combined high-throughput TCR immunosequencing, statistical association of individual TCRs with disease status, and machine learning. A later analysis re-examined previously published TCR beta repertoires from several hundred donors and added high-resolution HLA genotyping to investigate patterns of TCR occurrence. Rather than using new phenotypic data, the later analysis identified candidate immune exposures from TCR beta sequences and from how often those sequences occurred across donors. An earlier analysis of some 500 of the donors used high-throughput TCR beta sequencing to judge whether each TCR beta V gene segment behaved as functional or pseudogenic. Donor age, sex, ethnicity and CMV serostatus were compiled alongside the repertoire data. A later genetic analysis used genome-wide SNP genotypes for about 55% of the 666 donors, treating that subset as a discovery cohort. Every discovery cohort repertoire had been produced on one sequencing platform. HLA typing covered class I and class II loci at four-digit resolution. Typing coverage varied by locus: roughly 629-630 donors for A, B, C, DRB1 and DQB1; approximately 520 for DQA1; over 600 for DPA1; about 450 for DPB1. Roughly five DR-DQ haplotypes were treated as single units for association and clustering because of strong linkage in the cohort. On average, 235,054 unique TCR beta nucleotide sequences were sequenced per donor among 398 genotyped donors of the cohort, with roughly 19% of those sequences being non-productive.

What the authors observed across the whole study: Most TCR sequences were observed very rarely across donors, whereas some public TCRs were present in many individuals. Strong co-occurrence of HLA alleles, especially DR and DQ, made assigning TCR associations to individual alleles difficult. Because some donors lacked HLA typing at each locus, the association tests relied only on the typed subset. A further reported finding was that TCR beta sequences accurately predicted the HLA-A and HLA-B alleles for most subjects in the first cohort. The authors suggested that the approach could potentially be generalized to other disease states and immunological phenotypes. Several of the top co-occurrence clusters appeared to be linked to parvovirus B19, influenza, CMV and Epstein-Barr virus, according to a later analysis. The classifier was reported to diagnose cytomegalovirus status with high specificity and sensitivity in both the original cohort and the validation cohort. The 87-base-pair reads could not distinguish some IMGT-functional V segments, including TRBV6-2 and TRBV6-3, so those segments were excluded. A later analysis found that TCR association rates varied across HLA loci, with DRB1 alleles showing the most associated TCRs and HLA-C alleles the fewest. A later genetic analysis reported fewer N-insertions in productive TCRs among donors in an Asian-associated ancestry cluster than the roughly 700-donor mean. The study gave a list of more than 150 TCR beta chains associated with cytomegalovirus. An earlier analysis of approximately 530 of the donors showed that most TCR beta V segments appeared in productive rearrangements either about 87% or about 30% of the time, which broadly matched IMGT annotations. Sequencing depth was assumed to be roughly uniform across donors in the presence/absence analyses, though that assumption may not hold. In this cohort, only TCR beta chains were sequenced, and detectable features were limited by the absence of alpha or paired-chain data. According to a later analysis, most CMV-associated TCR beta chains appeared to be HLA-restricted, and the HLA associations seemed to be driven largely by CMV exposure. In a later analysis, HLA-associated TCR beta chains were found to be more clonally expanded and to have lower generation probabilities than equally common non-associated chains. A few of the identified cytomegalovirus-associated TCR beta chains were confirmed in vitro to be specific for cytomegalovirus antigens. Correlated functional status among segregating V segments might reflect linkage disequilibrium, but an unknown experimental factor could not be ruled out. A group of highly shared sequence variants was considered likely to be a technical artifact of the sequencing pipeline. Specific HLA alleles were associated with 16,951 TCR beta sequences at a false discovery rate of 0.05 in a later analysis. For the cohort, immune exposure information was limited to CMV serostatus. Because counts were too low, some 17 rarely observed V segments, including chromosome 9 orphons, were excluded from the earlier analysis of 587 of the donors. V-gene and J-gene trimming of TCR beta chains was associated with a missense DCLRE1C variant in a later genetic analysis, and the association was replicated in an independent cohort.

CDR1 and CDR2 were assigned from the germline V gene (reference sequence) as LNHNV and YYDKDF. The CDR3 contains 16 residues, cysteine and phenylalanine counted. Kept here is only the CDR3 DNA, which spans 48 bases and is read in frame from base 1. At the junction V is shortened by 7 bases and J by 6 bases; bases outside the gene matches: 17. The V and J segments used are TRBV15 and TRBJ1-2; 7 nucleotides in the junction match TRBD1. The sequenced sample was PBMCs. This sequence was found in a girl aged 2-15 years in good health and CMV-seronegative. The DNA sequence reads TGTGCCACCAACCCGGGACAGAGACTCCCAGGGGATGGCTACACCTTC. Its translation is CATNPGQRLPGDGYTF. Where the CDR3 stops, the reference TRBV15 and TRBJ1-2 genes take over; the full variable domain is DAMVIQNPRYQVTQFGKPVTLSCSQTLNHNVMYWYQQKSSQAPKLLFHYYDKDFNNEADTPDNFQSRRPNTSFCFLDIRSPGLGDTAMYLCATNPGQRLPGDGYTFGSGTRLTVV.